Reported below is one TCR beta chain. Its specificity is not known. The sample comes from a study of T cell responses to AZD1222 COVID-19 vaccine. Clones were sequenced by immunoSEQ multiplex PCR, and TCRdb holds only the in-frame ones, with some missing. Of some 130,000 clones detected, approximately 90% appear once; the ten largest clones hold around 2.8%. The CDR3 contains 14 residues. CDR1 is LNHNV and CDR2 is YYDKDF in the germline V gene (reference sequence). V lost 1 base to trimming and J lost 6 bases, with 12 bases between them. General study points: Spike-specific TCRs gained breadth and depth after people received two AZD1222 doses. In a largely white British group with more females than males, clonal diversity was possibly underestimated.

Here the sequenced sample was peripheral blood, taken on day 0 of AZD1222 vaccination. The rearrangement links TRBV15 to TRBJ1-1; no definite D call. This sequence was found in an adult in good health. The CDR3 DNA follows: TGTGCCACCAGCAGAGCCATTGGTATCCCTGAAGCTTTCTTT. Its protein product is CATSRAIGIPEAFF.